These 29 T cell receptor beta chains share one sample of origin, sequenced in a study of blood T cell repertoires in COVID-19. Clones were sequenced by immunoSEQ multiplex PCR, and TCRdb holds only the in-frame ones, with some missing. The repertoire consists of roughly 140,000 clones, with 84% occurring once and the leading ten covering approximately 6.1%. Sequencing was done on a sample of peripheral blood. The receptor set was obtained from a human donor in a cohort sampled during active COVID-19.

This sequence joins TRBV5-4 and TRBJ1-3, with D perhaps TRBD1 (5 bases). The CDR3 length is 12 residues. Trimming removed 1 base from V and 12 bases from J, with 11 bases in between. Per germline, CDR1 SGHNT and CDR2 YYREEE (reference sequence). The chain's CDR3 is CASSLYRGLIYF. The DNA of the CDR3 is TGTGCCAGCAGCTTGTATCGGGGACTCATATATTTT. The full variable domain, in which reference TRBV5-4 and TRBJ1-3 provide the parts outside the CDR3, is ETGVTQSPTHLIKTRGQQVTLRCSSQSGHNTVSWYQQALGQGPQFIFQYYREEENGRGNFPPRFSGLQFPNYSSELNVNALELDDSALYLCASSLYRGLIYFGEGSWLTVV.

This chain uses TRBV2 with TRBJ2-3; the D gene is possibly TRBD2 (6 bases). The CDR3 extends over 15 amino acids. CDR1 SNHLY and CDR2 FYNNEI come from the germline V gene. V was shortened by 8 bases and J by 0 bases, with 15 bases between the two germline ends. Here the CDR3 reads CASRFLGGSTDTQYF. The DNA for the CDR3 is TGTGCCAGCCGCTTCCTCGGGGGTAGCACAGATACGCAGTATTTT. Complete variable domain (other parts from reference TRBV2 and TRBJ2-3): EPEVTQTPSHQVTQMGQEVILRCVPISNHLYFYWYRQILGQKVEFLVSFYNNEISEKSEIFDDQFSVERPDGSNFTLKIRSTKLEDSAMYFCASRFLGGSTDTQYFGPGTRLTVL.

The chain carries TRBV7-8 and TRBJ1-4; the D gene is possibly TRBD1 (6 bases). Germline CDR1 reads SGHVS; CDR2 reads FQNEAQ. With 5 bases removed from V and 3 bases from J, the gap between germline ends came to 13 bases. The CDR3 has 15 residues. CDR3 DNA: TGTGCCAGCAGCGACTACAGGGTTGCTAATGAAAAACTGTTTTTT. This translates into CASSDYRVANEKLFF.

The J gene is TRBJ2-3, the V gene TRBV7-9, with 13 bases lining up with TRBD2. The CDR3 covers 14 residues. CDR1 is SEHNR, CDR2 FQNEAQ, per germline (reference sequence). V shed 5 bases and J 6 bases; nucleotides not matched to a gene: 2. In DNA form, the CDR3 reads TGTGCCAGCAGCGGGACTAGCGGGGTGGATACGCAGTATTTT. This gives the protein CASSGTSGVDTQYF. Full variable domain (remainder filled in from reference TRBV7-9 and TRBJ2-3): DTGVSQNPRHKITKRGQNVTFRCDPISEHNRLYWYRQTLGQGPEFLTYFQNEAQLEKSRLLSDRFSAERPKGSFSTLEIQRTEQGDSAMYLCASSGTSGVDTQYFGPGTRLTVL.

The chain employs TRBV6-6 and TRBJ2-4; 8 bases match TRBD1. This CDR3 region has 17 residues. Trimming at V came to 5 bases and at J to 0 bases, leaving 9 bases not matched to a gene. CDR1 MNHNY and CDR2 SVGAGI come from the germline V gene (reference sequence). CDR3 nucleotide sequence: TGTGCCAGCAGTCCGATGGACAGGGTCCTAGCCAAAAACATTCAGTACTTC. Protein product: CASSPMDRVLAKNIQYF.

The CDR3 DNA reads as TGTGCCATCAGTGGGACAAGGGTCAATCAGCCCCAGCATTTT. This encodes CAISGTRVNQPQHF. The rearrangement uses TRBV10-3 and TRBJ1-5, with a weak D call TRBD1 (5 bases). Germline V lookup: CDR1 ENHRY, CDR2 SYGVKD. The CDR3 is made up of 14 amino acids. Trimming cost V 4 bases and J 3 bases, with 10 bases left between them.

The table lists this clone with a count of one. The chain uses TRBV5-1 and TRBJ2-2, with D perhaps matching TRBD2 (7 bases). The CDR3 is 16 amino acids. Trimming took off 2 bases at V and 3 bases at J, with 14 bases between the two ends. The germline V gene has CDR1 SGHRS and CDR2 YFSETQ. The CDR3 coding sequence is TGCGCCAGCAGCTTCGGGAGGACAGCCGACACCGGGGAGCTGTTTTTT. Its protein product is CASSFGRTADTGELFF. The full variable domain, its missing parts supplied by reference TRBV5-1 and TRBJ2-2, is KAGVTQTPRYLIKTRGQQVTLSCSPISGHRSVSWYQQTPGQGLQFLFEYFSETQRNKGNFPGRFSGRQFSNSRSEMNVSTLELGDSALYLCASSFGRTADTGELFFGEGSRLTVL.

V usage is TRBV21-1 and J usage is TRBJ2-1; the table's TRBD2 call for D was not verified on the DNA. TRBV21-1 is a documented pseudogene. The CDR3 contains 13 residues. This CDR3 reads CASSRGGWDEQFF. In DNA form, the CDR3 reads TGTGCCAGTAGCCGGGGGGGATGGGATGAGCAGTTCTTC.

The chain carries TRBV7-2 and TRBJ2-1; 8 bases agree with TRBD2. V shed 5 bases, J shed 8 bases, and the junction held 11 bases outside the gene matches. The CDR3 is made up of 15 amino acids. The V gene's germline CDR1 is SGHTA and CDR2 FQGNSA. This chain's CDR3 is CASSPTGSGADEQFF. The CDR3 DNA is TGTGCCAGCAGCCCCACGGGTAGCGGGGCGGATGAGCAGTTCTTC.

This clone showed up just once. CDR3 bases: TGTGCCAGCACCTTCTCTGGGGCCAACGTCCTGACTTTC. Translation: CASTFSGANVLTF. The rearrangement joins TRBV6-6 to TRBJ2-6; no reliable D call. Deletions cut 7 bases from V and 0 bases from J, with 4 bases between. Germline CDR1 is MNHNY and CDR2 is SVGAGI (reference sequence). CDR3 length equals 13 residues.

The CDR3 reads CASSPTGPSQETQYF. CDR3 coding DNA: TGTGCCAGCAGCCCCACAGGACCTTCCCAAGAGACCCAGTACTTC. V is TRBV5-4 and J is TRBJ2-5, with TRBD1 as a possible D gene (5 bases). Trimming stripped 4 bases from V and 1 base from J, with 14 bases between. CDR3 size: 15 residues. Germline assignment: CDR1 SGHNT and CDR2 YYREEE (reference sequence). Filled out from reference TRBV5-4 and TRBJ2-5, the complete variable domain reads ETGVTQSPTHLIKTRGQQVTLRCSSQSGHNTVSWYQQALGQGPQFIFQYYREEENGRGNFPPRFSGLQFPNYSSELNVNALELDDSALYLCASSPTGPSQETQYFGPGTRLLVL.

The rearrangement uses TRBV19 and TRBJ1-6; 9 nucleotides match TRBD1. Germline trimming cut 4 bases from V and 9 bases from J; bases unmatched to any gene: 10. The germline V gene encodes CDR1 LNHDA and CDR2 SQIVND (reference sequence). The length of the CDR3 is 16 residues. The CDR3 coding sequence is TGTGCCAGTAGTAGAACCACAGGGGGCGCGGGTTCACCCCTCCACTTT. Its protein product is CASSRTTGGAGSPLHF.

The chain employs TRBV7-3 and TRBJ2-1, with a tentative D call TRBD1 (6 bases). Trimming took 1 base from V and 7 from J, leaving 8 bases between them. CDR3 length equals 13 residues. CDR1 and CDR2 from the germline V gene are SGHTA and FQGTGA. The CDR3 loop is CASSLNRANEQFF. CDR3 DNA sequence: TGTGCCAGCAGCTTAAACAGGGCTAATGAGCAGTTCTTC. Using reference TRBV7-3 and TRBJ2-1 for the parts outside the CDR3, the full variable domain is GAGVSQTPSNKVTEKGKYVELRCDPISGHTALYWYRQSLGQGPEFLIYFQGTGAADDSGLPNDRFFAVRPEGSVSTLKIQRTERGDSAVYLCASSLNRANEQFFGPGTRLTVL.

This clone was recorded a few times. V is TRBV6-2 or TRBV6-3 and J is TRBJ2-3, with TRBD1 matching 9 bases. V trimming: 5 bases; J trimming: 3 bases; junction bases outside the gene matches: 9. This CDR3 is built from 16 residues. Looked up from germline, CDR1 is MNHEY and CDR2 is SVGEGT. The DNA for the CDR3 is TGTGCCAGCAGTGTCGACCGGGACAGGGTGACAGATACGCAGTATTTT. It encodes CASSVDRDRVTDTQYF.

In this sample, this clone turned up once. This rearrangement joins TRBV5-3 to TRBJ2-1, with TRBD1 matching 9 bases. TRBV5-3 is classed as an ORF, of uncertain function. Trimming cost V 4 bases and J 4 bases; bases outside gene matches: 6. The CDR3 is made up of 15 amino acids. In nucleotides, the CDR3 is TGTGCCAGAAGCCTTCGGACAGGGGAGTACAATGAGCAGTTCTTC. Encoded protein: CARSLRTGEYNEQFF.

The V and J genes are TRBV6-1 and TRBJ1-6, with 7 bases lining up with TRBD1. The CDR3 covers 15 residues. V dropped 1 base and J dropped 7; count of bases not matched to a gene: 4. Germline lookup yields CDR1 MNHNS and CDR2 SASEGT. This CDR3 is CASSEEGARNSPLHF. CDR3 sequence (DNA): TGTGCCAGCAGTGAAGAGGGGGCGAGGAATTCACCCCTCCACTTT.

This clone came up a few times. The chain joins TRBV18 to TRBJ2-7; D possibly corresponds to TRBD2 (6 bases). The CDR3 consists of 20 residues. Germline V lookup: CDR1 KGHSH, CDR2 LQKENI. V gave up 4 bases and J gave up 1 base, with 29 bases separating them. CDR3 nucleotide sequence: TGTGCCAGCTCACGAAGCGCGGGAACCGTATTTGGAGGGGAGTCCTACGAGCAGTACTTC. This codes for CASSRSAGTVFGGESYEQYF.

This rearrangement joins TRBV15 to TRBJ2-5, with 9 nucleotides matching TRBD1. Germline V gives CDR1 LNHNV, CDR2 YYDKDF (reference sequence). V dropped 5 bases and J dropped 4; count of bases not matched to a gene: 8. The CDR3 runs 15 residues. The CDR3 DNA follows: TGTGCCACCAGCGGGGACAGGGTCGGACCAGAGACCCAGTACTTC. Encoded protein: CATSGDRVGPETQYF. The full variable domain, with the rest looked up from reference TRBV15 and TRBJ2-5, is DAMVIQNPRYQVTQFGKPVTLSCSQTLNHNVMYWYQQKSSQAPKLLFHYYDKDFNNEADTPDNFQSRRPNTSFCFLDIRSPGLGDTAMYLCATSGDRVGPETQYFGPGTRLLVL.

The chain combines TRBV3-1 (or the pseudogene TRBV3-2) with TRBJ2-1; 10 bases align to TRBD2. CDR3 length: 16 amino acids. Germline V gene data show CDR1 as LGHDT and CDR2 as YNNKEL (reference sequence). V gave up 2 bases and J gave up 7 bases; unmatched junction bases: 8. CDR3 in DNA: TGTGCCAGCAGCCAACAACTAGCGGGGACCGGTAATGAGCAGTTCTTC. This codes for CASSQQLAGTGNEQFF.

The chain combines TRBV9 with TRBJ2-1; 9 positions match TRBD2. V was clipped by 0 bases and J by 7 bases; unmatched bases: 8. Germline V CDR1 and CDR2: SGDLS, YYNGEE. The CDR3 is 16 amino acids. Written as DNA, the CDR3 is TGTGCCAGCAGCGTAGGTGGCGGGGGGGCGGCGAATGAGCAGTTCTTC. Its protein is CASSVGGGGAANEQFF. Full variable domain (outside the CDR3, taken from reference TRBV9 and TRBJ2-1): DSGVTQTPKHLITATGQRVTLRCSPRSGDLSVYWYQQSLDQGLQFLIQYYNGEERAKGNILERFSAQQFPDLHSELNLSSLELGDSALYFCASSVGGGGAANEQFFGPGTRLTVL.

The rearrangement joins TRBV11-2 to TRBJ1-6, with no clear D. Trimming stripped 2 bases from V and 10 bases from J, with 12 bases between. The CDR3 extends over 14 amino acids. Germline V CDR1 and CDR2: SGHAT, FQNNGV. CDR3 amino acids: CASSLSPGSSPLHF. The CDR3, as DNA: TGTGCCAGCAGCTTAAGCCCAGGCTCCTCACCCCTCCACTTT. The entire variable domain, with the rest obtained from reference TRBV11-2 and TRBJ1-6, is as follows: EAGVAQSPRYKIIEKRQSVAFWCNPISGHATLYWYQQILGQGPKLLIQFQNNGVVDDSQLPKDRFSAERLKGVDSTLKIQPAKLEDSAVYLCASSLSPGSSPLHFGNGTRLTVT.

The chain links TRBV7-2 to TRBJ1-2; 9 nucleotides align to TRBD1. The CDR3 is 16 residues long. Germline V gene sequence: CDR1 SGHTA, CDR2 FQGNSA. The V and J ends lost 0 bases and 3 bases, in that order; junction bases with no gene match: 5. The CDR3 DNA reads TGTGCCAGCAGCTTAGCGGGACAGGGTACGGACTATGGCTACACCTTC. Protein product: CASSLAGQGTDYGYTF.

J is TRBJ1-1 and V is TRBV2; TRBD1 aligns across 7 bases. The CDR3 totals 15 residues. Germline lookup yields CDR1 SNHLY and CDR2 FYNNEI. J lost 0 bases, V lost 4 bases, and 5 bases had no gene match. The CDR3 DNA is TGTGCCAGCAGTGCAAAGGGGACAGTGAACACTGAAGCTTTCTTT. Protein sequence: CASSAKGTVNTEAFF.

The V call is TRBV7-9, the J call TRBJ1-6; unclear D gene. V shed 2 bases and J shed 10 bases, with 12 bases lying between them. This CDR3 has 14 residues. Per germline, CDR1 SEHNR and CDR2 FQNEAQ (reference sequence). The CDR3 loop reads CASSLSERDSPLHF. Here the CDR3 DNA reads TGTGCCAGCAGCTTATCGGAGAGAGACTCACCCCTCCACTTT.

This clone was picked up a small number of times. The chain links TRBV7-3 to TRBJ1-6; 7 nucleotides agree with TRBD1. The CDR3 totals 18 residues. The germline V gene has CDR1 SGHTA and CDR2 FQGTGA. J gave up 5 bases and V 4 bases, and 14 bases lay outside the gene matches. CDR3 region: CASSSETGTAANNSPLHF. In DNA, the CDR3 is TGTGCCAGCAGCTCAGAGACCGGGACAGCCGCGAATAATTCACCCCTCCACTTT.

The CDR3 DNA follows: TGTGCCAGCAGCCAAGACAGGCGAAACTATGGCTACACCTTC. This translates into CASSQDRRNYGYTF. The chain links TRBV4-2 to TRBJ1-2; D unclear. CDR1 and CDR2 (germline): LGHNA, YNFKEQ. The CDR3 covers 14 residues. V shed 0 bases and J shed 2 bases, with 7 bases lying between them.

The chain's CDR3 is CASSYPSGGLPREQYF. The CDR3 region has the DNA TGTGCCAGCAGTTACCCTAGCGGGGGGCTCCCTCGCGAGCAGTACTTC. The chain uses TRBV6-5 and TRBJ2-7; 11 nucleotides line up with TRBD2. Trimming at V came to 2 bases and at J to 6 bases, leaving 9 bases not matched to a gene. The germline V gene has CDR1 MNHEY and CDR2 SVGAGI. The CDR3 contains 16 residues.

CDR3 DNA sequence: TGTGCCAGCAGCTTCGCCCCACTCGGACAATCGGGAGCTTTCTTT. Residues: CASSFAPLGQSGAFF. The chain links TRBV7-2 to TRBJ1-1; weak D call: TRBD1 (5 bases). CDR1 is SGHTA, CDR2 FQGNSA, per germline. The CDR3 has 15 residues. Deletions cut 3 bases from V and 10 bases from J, with 21 bases between.

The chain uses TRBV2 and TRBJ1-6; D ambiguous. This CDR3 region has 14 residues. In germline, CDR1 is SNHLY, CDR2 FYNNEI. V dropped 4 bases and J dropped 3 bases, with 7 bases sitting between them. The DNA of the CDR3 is TGTGCCAGCAGTGGACAAGGCTATAATTCACCCCTCCACTTT. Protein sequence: CASSGQGYNSPLHF.